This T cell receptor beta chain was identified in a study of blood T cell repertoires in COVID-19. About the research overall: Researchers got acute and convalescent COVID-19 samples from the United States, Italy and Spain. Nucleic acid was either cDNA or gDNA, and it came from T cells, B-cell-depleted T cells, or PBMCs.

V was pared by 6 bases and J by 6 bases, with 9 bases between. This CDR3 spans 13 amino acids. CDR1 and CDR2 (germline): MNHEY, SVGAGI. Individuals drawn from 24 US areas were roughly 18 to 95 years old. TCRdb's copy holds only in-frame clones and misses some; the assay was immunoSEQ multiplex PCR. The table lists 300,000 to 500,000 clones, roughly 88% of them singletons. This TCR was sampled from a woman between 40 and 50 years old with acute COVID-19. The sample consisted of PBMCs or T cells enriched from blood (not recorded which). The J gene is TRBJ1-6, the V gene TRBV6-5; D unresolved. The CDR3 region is CASSRVPNSPLHF. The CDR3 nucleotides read TGTGCCAGCAGCCGGGTCCCTAATTCACCCCTCCACTTT.